Given below is one T cell receptor beta chain in context. This clonotype has ten or more counts. Its binding antigen is unknown. It has no much larger one-base neighbor in the sample; base qualities were not kept. Interpreted using the paper, the time point label stands for: longitudinal time-point 3. Libraries from unsorted PBMCs were made from 2 million PBMCs kept in RNAlater at -80 degrees C until RNA extraction. The multiple sclerosis patients were enrolled in a US clinical protocol that evaluated disease progression with magnetic resonance imaging. Peripheral blood was subjected to Ficoll-Hypaque density gradient centrifugation to isolate PBMCs, which were then cryopreserved in liquid nitrogen. The entry originates in a study of neurological immune-mediated disorders (dated by TCRdb to the late 2010s). Looking at the study overall: Among the roughly 35 multiple sclerosis patients, some 31 had relapsing-remitting MS and 3 had secondary progressive MS. Longitudinal HAM/TSP and healthy donors were sampled at 3 time-points each (roughly 3-40 month intervals). The 95 to 110 TCR-beta libraries covered PBMC samples along with longitudinal samples, technical triplicates, and paired sorted CD4+ and CD8+ T-cell subsets. Peripheral blood TCR-beta repertoires from HTLV-I-associated myelopathy (HAM/TSP) patients, multiple sclerosis patients and healthy controls were compared by UMI-based sequencing. Of the roughly 71 subjects in the cohort, some 15 were HAM/TSP patients, approximately 35 were multiple sclerosis patients, and 20 were healthy controls.

Summary of the overall study and its limitations: No association of the MS cluster with clinical or MRI features was observed, and the need for larger cohorts was stated by the authors. Across subjects, expanded clones never shared an identical CDR3 amino acid sequence, which suggests that the TCR-beta repertoires in every group were private. TCR clonal expansion was highest in HAM/TSP patients and lowest in MS patients, with MS patients falling below even healthy controls. Phylogenetic analysis grouped repertoires from 18 of 34 MS patients into a cluster of related CDR3 sequences, suggesting a possible repertoire-level signature.

The germline V gene supplies CDR1 MDHEN and CDR2 SYDVKM. The CDR3 goes from the cysteine to the phenylalanine over 15 residues. The CDR3 DNA has 45 bases and is translated from base 1. V loses 7 bases at its end and J loses 2 bases; junction bases beyond the gene matches: 4. cDNA was synthesized by template-switch 5'RACE using a primer with a 10-nucleotide random unique molecular identifier that tagged each TCR transcript. Every sequencing run covered 15-18 subjects and yielded more than 160 million TCR-beta sequences. Total RNA was extracted with the RNeasy kit. The KAPA Real-time Library Amplification kit was used to amplify TCR-beta VDJ regions with primers for the TCR constant region and the 5'RACE anchor. Sample indexes and Illumina adaptors were added in a first PCR, and a second PCR then increased library yield. After Ampure bead purification, the TCR product of roughly 650 bp was size-selected on a 2% E-gel SizeSelection system. Library quality was checked on a Bioanalyzer, concentration was measured with Qubit, and libraries were quantified with the Kapa Library Quantification kit before pooling. An Illumina HiSeq 2500 was used to sequence the libraries paired-end at 2 x 150 bp. To increase sequence diversity, about 25-31% phiX was spiked into each library pool. For the original study's pipeline: Quality-filtered reads were processed with the UMI-based MiGEC pipeline, and over 85% of raw TCR sequences were removed by the MiGEC pipeline during error correction. VDJ genes were aligned to IMGT germline references, and each clonotype was defined by a unique CDR3 amino acid sequence together with V-J genes. Clonal expansion, Shannon diversity and CDR3 relatedness were evaluated with VDJtools (CalcPairwiseDistances, ClusterSamples), while phylogenetic trees were built in CLCbio workbench. A clone was classed as expanded if it had 8 or more unique UMIs, a cutoff based on coefficient-of-variation modelling across technical triplicates. The raw public reads went through TCRdb reprocessing: fastp at Q25, MiXCR clone calling, in-frame beta chains kept. Each record represents a unique CDR3 protein, reported with the most common genes and DNA among its rows. The authors' filters were not applied to this entry. The sample profile shows approximately 84,000 distinct CDR3 sequences; approximately 4.3% of them were found once. The ten most abundant clones make up 5% to 6% of the sample.

The sequence joins TRBV28 to TRBJ2-5; 13 bases in the junction line up with TRBD2. The sequence was collected from a woman aged 55-75 years with multiple sclerosis. Sequenced material: PBMCs. For the CDR3, the sequence is CASMTSGGLQETQYF. The nucleotide sequence reads as follows: TGTGCCAGCATGACTAGCGGGGGGCTACAAGAGACCCAGTACTTC.